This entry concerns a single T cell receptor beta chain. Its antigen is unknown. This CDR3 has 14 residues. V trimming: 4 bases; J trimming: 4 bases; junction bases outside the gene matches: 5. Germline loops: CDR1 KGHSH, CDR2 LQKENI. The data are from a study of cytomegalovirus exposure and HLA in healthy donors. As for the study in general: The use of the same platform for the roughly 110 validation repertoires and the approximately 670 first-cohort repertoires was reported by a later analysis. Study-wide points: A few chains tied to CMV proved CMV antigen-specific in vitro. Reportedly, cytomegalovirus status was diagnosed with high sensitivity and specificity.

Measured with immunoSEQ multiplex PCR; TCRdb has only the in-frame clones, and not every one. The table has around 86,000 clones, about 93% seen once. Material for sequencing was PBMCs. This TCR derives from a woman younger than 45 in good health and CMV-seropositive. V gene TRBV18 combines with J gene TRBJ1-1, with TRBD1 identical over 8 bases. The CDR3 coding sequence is TGTGCCAGCTCACTAAGACAGGGGAGCACTGAAGCTTTCTTT. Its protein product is CASSLRQGSTEAFF.